The entry that follows covers one T cell receptor beta chain sequence. The antigen remains unidentified. Profiling relied on immunoSEQ multiplex PCR, and the TCRdb table lists in-frame clones only, not all of them. The sample includes about 680,000 clones, more than 80% seen only once; the top ten take approximately 1.5%. The source of the sample is a study of Ad26.COV2.S vaccination and SARS-CoV-2 variants. Study details: The study gave Ad26.COV2.S intramuscularly, once or twice 56 days apart.

Points from the study as a whole: Ad26.COV2.S recipients had broader spike-specific TCRs (P = 0.0014).

Noted treatment: over 15 received Ad26.COV2.S at low or high dose, single or two shots; roughly five received placebo; per-sample allocation not given. Day 63 after the first vaccine or placebo injection was the time point for sampling. Ad26 vector vaccine expressed Wuhan-strain SARS-CoV-2 spike. Trimming removed 7 bases at V and 0 bases at J, with 19 bases between. The CDR3 extends over 17 amino acids. Germline CDR1 reads SGHRS; CDR2 reads YFSETQ. This material consisted of peripheral blood, taken in a trial of Ad26.COV2.S vaccine versus placebo. This chain joins TRBV5-1 and TRBJ1-4; a weak D match, TRBD1 (5 bases). This TCR was sampled from a person between 18 and 60 years old who received the Ad26.COV2.S COVID-19 vaccine or a placebo. The CDR3 DNA sequence: TGCGCCAGCCAGAGTCGCAGGGTAAGGGCAACTAATGAAAAACTGTTTTTT. Translating gives CASQSRRVRATNEKLFF.